Only a few counts were recorded for the clone carrying this T cell receptor beta chain. These data come from a study of control samples from healthy donors and cancer patients. This table comes from immunoSEQ multiplex PCR, and its TCRdb copy is limited to in-frame clones, with some not included. The profile covers about 160,000 clones, with about 94% appearing a single time and about 8.5% taken by the ten largest. This CDR3 has 16 residues. CDR1 MNHNY and CDR2 SVGAGI come from the germline V gene (reference sequence). Trimming took 4 bases from V and 1 from J, leaving 17 bases between them. The sequence was collected from a woman between 35 and 50 years old in good health. Sequenced material: blood. The gene calls are TRBV6-6 and TRBJ2-7, with D perhaps given as TRBD1 or TRBD2 (7 bases each). In nucleotides, the CDR3 is TGTGCCAGCAGTTCCCAGGGGGGGACGGTATCCTACGAGCAGTACTTC. The encoded protein is CASSSQGGTVSYEQYF.